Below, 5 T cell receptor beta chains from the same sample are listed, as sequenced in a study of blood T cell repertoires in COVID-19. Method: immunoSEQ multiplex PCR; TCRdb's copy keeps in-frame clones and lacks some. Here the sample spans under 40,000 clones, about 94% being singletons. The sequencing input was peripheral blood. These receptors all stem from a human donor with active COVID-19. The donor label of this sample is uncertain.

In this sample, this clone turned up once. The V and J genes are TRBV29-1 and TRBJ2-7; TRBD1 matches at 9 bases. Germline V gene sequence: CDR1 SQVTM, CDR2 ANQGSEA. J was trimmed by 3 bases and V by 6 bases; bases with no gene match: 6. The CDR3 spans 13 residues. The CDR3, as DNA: TGCAGCGTGAGACAGGGGGGGATCTACGAGCAGTACTTC. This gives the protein CSVRQGGIYEQYF.

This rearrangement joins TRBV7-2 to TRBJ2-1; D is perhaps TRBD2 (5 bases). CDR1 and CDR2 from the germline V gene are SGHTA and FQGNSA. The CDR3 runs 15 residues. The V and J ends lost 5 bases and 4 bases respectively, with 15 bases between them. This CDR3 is CASSPTPTIYNEQFF. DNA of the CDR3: TGTGCCAGCAGCCCCACCCCGACTATTTACAATGAGCAGTTCTTC.

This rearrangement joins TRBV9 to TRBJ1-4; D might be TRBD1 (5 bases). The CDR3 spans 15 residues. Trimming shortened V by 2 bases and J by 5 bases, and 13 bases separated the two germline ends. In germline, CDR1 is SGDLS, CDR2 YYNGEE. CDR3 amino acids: CASSVTQGTNEKLFF. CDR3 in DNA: TGTGCCAGCAGCGTTACTCAGGGTACGAATGAAAAACTGTTTTTT.

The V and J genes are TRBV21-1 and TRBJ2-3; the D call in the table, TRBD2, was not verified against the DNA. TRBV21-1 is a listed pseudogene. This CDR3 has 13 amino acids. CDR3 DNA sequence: TGTGCCAGAGCGGGACTAGACACAGATACGCAGTATTTT. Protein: CARAGLDTDTQYF.

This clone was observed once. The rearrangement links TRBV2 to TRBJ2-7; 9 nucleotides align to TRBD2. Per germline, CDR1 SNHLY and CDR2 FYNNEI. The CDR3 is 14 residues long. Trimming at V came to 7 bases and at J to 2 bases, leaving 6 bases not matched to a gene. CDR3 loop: CASTWTSATYEQYF. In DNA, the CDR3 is TGTGCCAGCACTTGGACTAGCGCTACCTACGAGCAGTACTTC.